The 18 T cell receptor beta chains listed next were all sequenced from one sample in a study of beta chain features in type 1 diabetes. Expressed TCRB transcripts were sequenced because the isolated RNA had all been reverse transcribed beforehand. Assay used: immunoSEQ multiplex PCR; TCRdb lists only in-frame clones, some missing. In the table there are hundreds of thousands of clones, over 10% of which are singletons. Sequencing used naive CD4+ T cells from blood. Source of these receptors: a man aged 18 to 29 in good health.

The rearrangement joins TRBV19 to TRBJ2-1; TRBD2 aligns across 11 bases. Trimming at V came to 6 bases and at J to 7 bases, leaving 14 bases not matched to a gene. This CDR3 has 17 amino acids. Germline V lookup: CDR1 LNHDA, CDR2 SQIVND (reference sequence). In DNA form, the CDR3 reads TGTGCCAGTAGCCACCCCGGGGCTAGCGGGAGGACGAATGAGCAGTTCTTC. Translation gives CASSHPGASGRTNEQFF.

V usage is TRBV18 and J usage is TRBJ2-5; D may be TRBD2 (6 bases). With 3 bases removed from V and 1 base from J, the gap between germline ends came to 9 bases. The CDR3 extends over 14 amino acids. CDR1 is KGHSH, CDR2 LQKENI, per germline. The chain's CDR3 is CASSPRGIQETQYF. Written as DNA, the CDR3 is TGTGCCAGCTCACCTCGGGGGATCCAAGAGACCCAGTACTTC. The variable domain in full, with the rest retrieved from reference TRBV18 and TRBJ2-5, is NAGVMQNPRHLVRRRGQEARLRCSPMKGHSHVYWYRQLPEEGLKFMVYLQKENIIDESGMPKERFSAEFPKEGPSILRIQQVVRGDSAAYFCASSPRGIQETQYFGPGTRLLVL.

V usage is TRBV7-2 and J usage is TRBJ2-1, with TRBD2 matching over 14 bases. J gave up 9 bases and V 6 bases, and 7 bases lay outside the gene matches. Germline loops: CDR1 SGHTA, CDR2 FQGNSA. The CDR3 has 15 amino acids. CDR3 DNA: TGTGCCAGCAGATTGACTAGCGGGAGGGCCCCTGAGCAGTTCTTC. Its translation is CASRLTSGRAPEQFF.

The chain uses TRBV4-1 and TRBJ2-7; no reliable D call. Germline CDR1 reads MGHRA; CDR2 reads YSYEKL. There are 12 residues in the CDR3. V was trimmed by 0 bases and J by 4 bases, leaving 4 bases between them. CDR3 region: CASSQDPYEQYF. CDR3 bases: TGCGCCAGCAGCCAAGATCCGTACGAGCAGTACTTC.

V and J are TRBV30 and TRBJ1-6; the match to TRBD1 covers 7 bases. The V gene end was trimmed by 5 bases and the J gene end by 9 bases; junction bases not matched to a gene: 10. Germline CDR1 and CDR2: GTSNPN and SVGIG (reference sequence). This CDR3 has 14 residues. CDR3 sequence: CAWRQGVARSPLHF. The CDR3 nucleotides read TGTGCCTGGCGACAGGGAGTCGCACGTTCACCCCTCCACTTT.

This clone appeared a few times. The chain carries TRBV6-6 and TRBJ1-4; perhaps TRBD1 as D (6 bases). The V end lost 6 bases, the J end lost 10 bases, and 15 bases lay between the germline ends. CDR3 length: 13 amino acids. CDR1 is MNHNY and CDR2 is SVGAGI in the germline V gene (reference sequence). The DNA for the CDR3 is TGTGCCAGCAGGGACACAGGGACGGGAAAACTGTTTTTT. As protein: CASRDTGTGKLFF.

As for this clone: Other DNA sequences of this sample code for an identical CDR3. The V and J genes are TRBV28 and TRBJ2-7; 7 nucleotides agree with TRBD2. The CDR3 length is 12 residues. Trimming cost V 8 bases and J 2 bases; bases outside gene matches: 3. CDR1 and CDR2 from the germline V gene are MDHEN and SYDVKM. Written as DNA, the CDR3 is TGTGCCAGCTCTAGCGGTACCTACGAGCAGTACTTC. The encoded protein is CASSSGTYEQYF. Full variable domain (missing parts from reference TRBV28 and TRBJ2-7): DVKVTQSSRYLVKRTGEKVFLECVQDMDHENMFWYRQDPGLGLRLIYFSYDVKMKEKGDIPEGYSVSREKKERFSLILESASTNQTSMYLCASSSGTYEQYFGPGTRLTVT.

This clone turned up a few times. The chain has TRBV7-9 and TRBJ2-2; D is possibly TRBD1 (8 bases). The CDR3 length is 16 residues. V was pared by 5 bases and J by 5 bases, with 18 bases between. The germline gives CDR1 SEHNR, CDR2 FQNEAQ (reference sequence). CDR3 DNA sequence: TGTGCCAGCAGCCCGAGACAGGGGCGGGGGACCGGGGAGCTGTTTTTT. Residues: CASSPRQGRGTGELFF. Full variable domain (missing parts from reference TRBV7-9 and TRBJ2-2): DTGVSQNPRHKITKRGQNVTFRCDPISEHNRLYWYRQTLGQGPEFLTYFQNEAQLEKSRLLSDRFSAERPKGSFSTLEIQRTEQGDSAMYLCASSPRQGRGTGELFFGEGSRLTVL.

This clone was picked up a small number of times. The CDR3 DNA reads as TGTGCCAGCAGTTCCGGGTCTTTATCCTACGAGCAGTACTTC. Its protein product is CASSSGSLSYEQYF. V and J are TRBV28 and TRBJ2-7; D not certain. CDR3 size: 14 residues. Germline CDR1 MDHEN, CDR2 SYDVKM. Trimming left V 4 bases short and J 1 base short, with 11 bases between.

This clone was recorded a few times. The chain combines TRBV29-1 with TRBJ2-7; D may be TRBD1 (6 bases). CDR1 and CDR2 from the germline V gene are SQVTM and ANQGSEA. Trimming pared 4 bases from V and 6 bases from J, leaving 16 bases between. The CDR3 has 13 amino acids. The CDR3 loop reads CSVGRGISGEQYF. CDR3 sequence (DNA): TGCAGCGTTGGAAGGGGGATCAGTGGCGAGCAGTACTTC.

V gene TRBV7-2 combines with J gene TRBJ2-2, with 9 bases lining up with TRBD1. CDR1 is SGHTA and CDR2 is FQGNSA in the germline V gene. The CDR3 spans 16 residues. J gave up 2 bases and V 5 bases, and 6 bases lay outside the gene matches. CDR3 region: CASSVTGGGNTGELFF. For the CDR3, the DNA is TGTGCCAGCAGCGTCACAGGGGGCGGAAACACCGGGGAGCTGTTTTTT.

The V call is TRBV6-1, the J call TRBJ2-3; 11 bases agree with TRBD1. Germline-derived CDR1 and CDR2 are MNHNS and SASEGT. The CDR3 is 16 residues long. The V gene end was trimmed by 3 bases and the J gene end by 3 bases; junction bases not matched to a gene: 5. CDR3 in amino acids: CASSDWGDRGTDTQYF. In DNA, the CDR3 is TGTGCCAGCAGTGATTGGGGGGACAGGGGGACAGATACGCAGTATTTT.

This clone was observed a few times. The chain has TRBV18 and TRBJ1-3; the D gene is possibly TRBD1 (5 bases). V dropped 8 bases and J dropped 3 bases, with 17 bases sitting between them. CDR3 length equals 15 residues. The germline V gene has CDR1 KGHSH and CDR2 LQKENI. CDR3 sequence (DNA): TGTGCCAGCCGGGGCGCCGGCGGGAGTGGAAACACCATATATTTT. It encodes CASRGAGGSGNTIYF. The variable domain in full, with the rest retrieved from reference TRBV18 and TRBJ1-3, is NAGVMQNPRHLVRRRGQEARLRCSPMKGHSHVYWYRQLPEEGLKFMVYLQKENIIDESGMPKERFSAEFPKEGPSILRIQQVVRGDSAAYFCASRGAGGSGNTIYFGEGSWLTVV.

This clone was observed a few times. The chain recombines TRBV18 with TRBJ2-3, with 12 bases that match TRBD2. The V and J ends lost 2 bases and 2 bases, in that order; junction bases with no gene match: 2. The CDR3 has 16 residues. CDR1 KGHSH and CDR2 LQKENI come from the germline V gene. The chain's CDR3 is CASSPGTSGFTDTQYF. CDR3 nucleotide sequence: TGTGCCAGCTCACCAGGGACTAGCGGGTTCACAGATACGCAGTATTTT.

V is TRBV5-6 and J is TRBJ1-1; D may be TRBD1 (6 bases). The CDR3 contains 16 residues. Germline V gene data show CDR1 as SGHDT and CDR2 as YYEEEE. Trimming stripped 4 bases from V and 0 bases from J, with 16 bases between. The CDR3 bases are TGTGCCAGCAGCCGAAATAGGGGGGGTTTGAACACTGAAGCTTTCTTT. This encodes CASSRNRGGLNTEAFF.

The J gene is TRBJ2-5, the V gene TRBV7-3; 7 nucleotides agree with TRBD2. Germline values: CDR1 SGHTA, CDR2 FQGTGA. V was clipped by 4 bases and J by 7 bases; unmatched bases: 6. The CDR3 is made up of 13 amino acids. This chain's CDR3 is CASSSTSRATQYF. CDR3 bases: TGTGCCAGCAGCTCGACTAGCCGGGCGACCCAGTACTTC. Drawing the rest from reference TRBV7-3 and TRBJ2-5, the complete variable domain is GAGVSQTPSNKVTEKGKYVELRCDPISGHTALYWYRQSLGQGPEFLIYFQGTGAADDSGLPNDRFFAVRPEGSVSTLKIQRTERGDSAVYLCASSSTSRATQYFGPGTRLLVL.

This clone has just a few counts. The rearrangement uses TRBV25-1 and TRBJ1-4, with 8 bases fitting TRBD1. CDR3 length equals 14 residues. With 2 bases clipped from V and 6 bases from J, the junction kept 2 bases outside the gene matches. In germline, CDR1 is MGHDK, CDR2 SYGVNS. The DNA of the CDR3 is TGTGCCAGCAGTGAACACAGGGGGGATGAAAAACTGTTTTTT. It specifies CASSEHRGDEKLFF.

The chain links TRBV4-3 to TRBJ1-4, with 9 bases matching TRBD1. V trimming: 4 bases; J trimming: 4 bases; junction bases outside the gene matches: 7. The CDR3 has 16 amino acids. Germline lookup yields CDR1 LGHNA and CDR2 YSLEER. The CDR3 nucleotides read TGCGCCAGCAGCCCGGGGACAGGGATGTTTAATGAAAAACTGTTTTTT. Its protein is CASSPGTGMFNEKLFF.